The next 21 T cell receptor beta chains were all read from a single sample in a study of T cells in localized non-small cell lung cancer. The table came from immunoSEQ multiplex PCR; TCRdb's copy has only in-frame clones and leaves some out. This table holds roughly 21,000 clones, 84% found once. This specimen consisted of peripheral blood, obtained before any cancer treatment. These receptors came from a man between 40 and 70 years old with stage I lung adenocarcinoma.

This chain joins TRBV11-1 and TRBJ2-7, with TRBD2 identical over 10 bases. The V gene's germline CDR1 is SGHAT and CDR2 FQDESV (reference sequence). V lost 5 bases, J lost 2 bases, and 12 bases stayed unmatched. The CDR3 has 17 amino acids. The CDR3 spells CASSQTGTSAYPYEQYF. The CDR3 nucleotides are TGTGCCAGCAGCCAAACCGGGACTAGCGCCTATCCCTACGAGCAGTACTTC. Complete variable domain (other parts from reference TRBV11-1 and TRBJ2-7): EAEVAQSPRYKITEKSQAVAFWCDPISGHATLYWYRQILGQGPELLVQFQDESVVDDSQLPKDRFSAERLKGVDSTLKIQPAELGDSAMYLCASSQTGTSAYPYEQYFGPGTRLTVT.

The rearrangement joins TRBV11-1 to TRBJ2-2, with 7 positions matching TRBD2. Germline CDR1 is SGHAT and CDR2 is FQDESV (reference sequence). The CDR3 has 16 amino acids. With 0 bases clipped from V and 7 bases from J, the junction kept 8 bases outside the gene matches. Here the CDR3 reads CASSLASSGRGGELFF. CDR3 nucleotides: TGTGCCAGCAGCTTAGCTTCGTCAGGGAGGGGCGGGGAGCTGTTTTTT.

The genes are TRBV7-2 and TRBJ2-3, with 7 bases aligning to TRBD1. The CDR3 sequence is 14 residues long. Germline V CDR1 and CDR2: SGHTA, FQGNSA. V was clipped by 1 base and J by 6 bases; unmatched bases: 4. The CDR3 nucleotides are TGTGCCAGCAGCTTAGGAGGGGGCGAGGATACGCAGTATTTT. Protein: CASSLGGGEDTQYF.

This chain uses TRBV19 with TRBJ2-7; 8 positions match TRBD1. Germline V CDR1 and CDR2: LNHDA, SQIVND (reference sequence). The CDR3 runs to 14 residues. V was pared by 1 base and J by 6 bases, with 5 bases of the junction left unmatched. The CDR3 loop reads CASSIGIGTGEQYF. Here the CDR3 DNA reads TGTGCCAGTAGTATAGGAATAGGGACAGGCGAGCAGTACTTC.

CDR3 nucleotide sequence: TGTGCCAGCAAGACTAGCGGGAGTGGGGAGACCCAGTACTTC. This sequence encodes CASKTSGSGETQYF. The chain carries TRBV6-6 and TRBJ2-5, with 12 bases lining up with TRBD2. Germline loops: CDR1 MNHNY, CDR2 SVGAGI (reference sequence). The junction had 5 bases not matched to a gene; V was cut back by 7 bases and J by 5 bases. The CDR3 loop spans 14 amino acids.

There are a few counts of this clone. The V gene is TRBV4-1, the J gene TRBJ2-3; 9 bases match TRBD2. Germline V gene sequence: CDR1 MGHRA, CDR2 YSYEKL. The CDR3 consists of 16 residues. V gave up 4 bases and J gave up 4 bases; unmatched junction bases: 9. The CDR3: CASSPTRLAVSDTQYF. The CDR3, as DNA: TGCGCCAGCAGCCCGACCCGACTAGCGGTATCAGATACGCAGTATTTT.

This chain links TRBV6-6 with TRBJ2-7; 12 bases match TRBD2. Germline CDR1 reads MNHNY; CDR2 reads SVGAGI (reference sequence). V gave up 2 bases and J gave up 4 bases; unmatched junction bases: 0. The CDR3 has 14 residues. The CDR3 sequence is CASSYTSGGYEQYF. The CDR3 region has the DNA TGTGCCAGCAGTTACACTAGCGGGGGGTACGAGCAGTACTTC.

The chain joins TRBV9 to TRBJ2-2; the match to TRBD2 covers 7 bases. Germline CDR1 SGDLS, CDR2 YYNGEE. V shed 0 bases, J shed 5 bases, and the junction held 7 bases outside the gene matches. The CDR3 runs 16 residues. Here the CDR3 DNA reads TGTGCCAGCAGCGTAGCTGACGGGGGGATTACCGGGGAGCTGTTTTTT. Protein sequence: CASSVADGGITGELFF.

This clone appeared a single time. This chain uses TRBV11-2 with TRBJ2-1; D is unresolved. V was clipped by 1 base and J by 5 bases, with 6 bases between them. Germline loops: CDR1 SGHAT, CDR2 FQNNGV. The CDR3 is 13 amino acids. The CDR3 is CASSLAYHNEQFF. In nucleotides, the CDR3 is TGTGCCAGCAGCTTAGCCTACCACAATGAGCAGTTCTTC. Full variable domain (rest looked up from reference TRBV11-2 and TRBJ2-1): EAGVAQSPRYKIIEKRQSVAFWCNPISGHATLYWYQQILGQGPKLLIQFQNNGVVDDSQLPKDRFSAERLKGVDSTLKIQPAKLEDSAVYLCASSLAYHNEQFFGPGTRLTVL.

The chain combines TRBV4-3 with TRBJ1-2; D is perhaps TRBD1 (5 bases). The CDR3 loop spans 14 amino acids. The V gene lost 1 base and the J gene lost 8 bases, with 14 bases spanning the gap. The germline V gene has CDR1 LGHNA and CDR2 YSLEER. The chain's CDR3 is CASSQVGAGGGYTF. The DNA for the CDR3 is TGCGCCAGCAGCCAAGTAGGGGCCGGCGGCGGCTACACCTTC.

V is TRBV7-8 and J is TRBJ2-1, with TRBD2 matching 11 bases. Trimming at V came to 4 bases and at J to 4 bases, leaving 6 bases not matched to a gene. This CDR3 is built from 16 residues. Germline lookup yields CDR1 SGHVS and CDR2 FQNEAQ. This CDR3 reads CASSSTTSGIYNEQFF. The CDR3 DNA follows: TGTGCCAGCAGCTCGACGACTAGCGGGATATACAATGAGCAGTTCTTC.

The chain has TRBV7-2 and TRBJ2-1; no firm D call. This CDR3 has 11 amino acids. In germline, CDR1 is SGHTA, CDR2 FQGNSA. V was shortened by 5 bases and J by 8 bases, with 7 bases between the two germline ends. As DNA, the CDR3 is TGTGCCAGCAGCCGCCTCTATGAGCAGTTCTTC. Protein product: CASSRLYEQFF.

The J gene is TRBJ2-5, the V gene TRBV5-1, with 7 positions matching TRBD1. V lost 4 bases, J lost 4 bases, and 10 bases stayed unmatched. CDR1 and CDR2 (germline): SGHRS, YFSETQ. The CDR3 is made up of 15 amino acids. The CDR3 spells CASSPGTASPETQYF. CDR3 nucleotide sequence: TGCGCCAGCAGCCCAGGGACAGCTAGCCCAGAGACCCAGTACTTC.

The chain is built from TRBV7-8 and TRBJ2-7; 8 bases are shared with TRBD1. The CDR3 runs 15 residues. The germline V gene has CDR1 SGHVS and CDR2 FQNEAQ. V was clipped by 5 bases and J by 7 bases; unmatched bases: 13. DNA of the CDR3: TGTGCCAGCAGCCAACGACAGGGGTCGGTTGGAGAGCAGTACTTC. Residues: CASSQRQGSVGEQYF.

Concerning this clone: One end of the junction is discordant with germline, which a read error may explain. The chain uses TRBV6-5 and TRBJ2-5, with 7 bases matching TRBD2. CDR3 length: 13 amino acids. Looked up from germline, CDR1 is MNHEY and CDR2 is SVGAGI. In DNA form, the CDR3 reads TGTGCCAGCAGTTACGGGGGGGAAGAGGCCCAGTACTTC. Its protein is CASSYGGEEAQYF.

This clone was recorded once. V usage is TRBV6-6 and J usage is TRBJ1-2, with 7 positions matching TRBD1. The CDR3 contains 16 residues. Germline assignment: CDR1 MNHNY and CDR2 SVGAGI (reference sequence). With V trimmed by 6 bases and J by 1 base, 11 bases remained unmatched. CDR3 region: CASSPPTGRVNYGYTF. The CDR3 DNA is TGTGCCAGCAGCCCACCGACAGGGAGGGTTAACTATGGCTACACCTTC.

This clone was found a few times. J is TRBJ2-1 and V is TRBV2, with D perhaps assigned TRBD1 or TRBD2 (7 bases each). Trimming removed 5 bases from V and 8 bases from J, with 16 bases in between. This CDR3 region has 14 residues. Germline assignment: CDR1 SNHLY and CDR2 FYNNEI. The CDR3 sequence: CASSSQGGGDEQFF. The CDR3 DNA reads TGTGCCAGCAGTTCCCAGGGGGGGGGAGATGAGCAGTTCTTC.

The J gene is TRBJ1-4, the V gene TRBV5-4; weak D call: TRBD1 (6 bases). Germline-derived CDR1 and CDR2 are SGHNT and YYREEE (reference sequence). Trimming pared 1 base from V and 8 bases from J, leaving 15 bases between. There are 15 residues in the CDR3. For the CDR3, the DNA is TGTGCCAGCAGCTTGCTGGCTGGGGGCAGGGAAAAACTGTTTTTT. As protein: CASSLLAGGREKLFF. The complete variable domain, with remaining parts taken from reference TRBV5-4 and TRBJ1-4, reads ETGVTQSPTHLIKTRGQQVTLRCSSQSGHNTVSWYQQALGQGPQFIFQYYREEENGRGNFPPRFSGLQFPNYSSELNVNALELDDSALYLCASSLLAGGREKLFFGSGTQLSVL.

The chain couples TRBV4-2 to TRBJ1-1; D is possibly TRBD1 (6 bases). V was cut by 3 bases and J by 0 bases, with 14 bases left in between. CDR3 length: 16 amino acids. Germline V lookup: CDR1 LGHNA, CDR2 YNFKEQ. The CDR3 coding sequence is TGTGCCAGCAGCCACCTGGTGGGGGCCATGAACACTGAAGCTTTCTTT. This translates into CASSHLVGAMNTEAFF.

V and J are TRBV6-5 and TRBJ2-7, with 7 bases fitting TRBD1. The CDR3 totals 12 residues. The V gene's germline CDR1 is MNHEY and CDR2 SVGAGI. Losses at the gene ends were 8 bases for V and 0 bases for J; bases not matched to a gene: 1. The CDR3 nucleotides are TGTGCCAGCCGGGACAGCTCCTACGAGCAGTACTTC. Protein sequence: CASRDSSYEQYF.

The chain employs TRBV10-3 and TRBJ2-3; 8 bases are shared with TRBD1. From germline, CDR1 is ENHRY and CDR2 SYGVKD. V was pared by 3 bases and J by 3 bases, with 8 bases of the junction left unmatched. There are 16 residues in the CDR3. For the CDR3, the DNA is TGTGCCATCAGTGACTTCGACAGGGGTGAAACAGATACGCAGTATTTT. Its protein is CAISDFDRGETDTQYF.